Sequencing of this T cell receptor (beta chain) was carried out in a study of monozygotic twins with inflammatory bowel disease. TCRdb reprocessed the 5' RACE reads and stores each CDR3 protein as one record, lacking DNA. The sample is made up of some 400,000 distinct CDR3 sequences, and the top ten hold more than 2% of it. This CDR3 comprises 14 residues. The germline CDR1 and CDR2 sequences are SGHDT and YYEEEE. The sample taken for sequencing was blood. This sequence originates from a human donor with ulcerative colitis or Crohn's disease, or a healthy co-twin of an affected twin (not recorded which). V is TRBV5-6 and J is TRBJ1-2. CDR3 protein: CASSPEASNYGYTF.